This T cell receptor (beta chain) was sequenced during a study of T cells in Graves' hyperthyroidism and ophthalmopathy. Study results and caveats: The model identified upcoming ophthalmopathy a median around 7.1 months ahead of onset.

Amplified TCR beta CDR3 regions came from RNA transcripts. HTBI primers were used for first-round RT-PCR of the TCR CDR3. TCRdb re-analysed the multiplex PCR reads in MiXCR, keeping a single row per CDR3 protein. The profile shows a few hundred thousand distinct CDR3 sequences, more than 15% of them singletons. Together with thyroid ultrasound, orbital computed tomography, serum thyroxine and TRAb, clinical symptoms were used for diagnoses. The blood sample predates any ophthalmopathy symptoms, coming from first hyperthyroidism diagnosis. Over 8 ml fresh peripheral blood yielded the PBMCs. The V end lost 5 bases, the J end lost 2 bases, and 17 bases lay between the germline ends. This CDR3 is built from 16 residues. A note on this clonotype: Its target is unknown.

The chain employs TRBV12-3 or TRBV12-4 and TRBJ2-3; D is ambiguous. Sequenced sample: blood. This clonotype originated in a woman aged 18-35 years with Graves' hyperthyroidism that later progressed to Graves' ophthalmopathy. The CDR3 is CASSPSTDFYTDTQYF. The CDR3 nucleotides are TGTGCCAGCAGTCCCTCCACAGATTTCTACACAGATACGCAGTATTTT.